Below are 8 T cell receptor beta chains sequenced from a single sample in a study of cytomegalovirus exposure and HLA in healthy donors. Use of 60 Vbeta and 13 Jbeta primers characterized the PCR. TCRdb's copy holds only in-frame clones and misses some; the assay was immunoSEQ multiplex PCR. Of 150,000 or so clones listed, more than 70% were seen once; the top ten hold roughly 7.8%. Sequenced material: PBMCs. The receptors here all came from a woman aged 40 to 50 in good health and CMV-seropositive.

The chain carries TRBV10-3 and TRBJ1-1; D is unclear. The CDR3 is 16 amino acids. Germline CDR1 is ENHRY and CDR2 is SYGVKD. Trimming shortened V by 0 bases and J by 2 bases, and 13 bases separated the two germline ends. DNA of the CDR3: TGTGCCATCAGTGAGTCGGCGGGCAGTAAAAACACTGAAGCTTTCTTT. It specifies CAISESAGSKNTEAFF.

The chain couples TRBV7-3 to TRBJ2-6; 9 bases match TRBD1. CDR1 and CDR2 (germline): SGHTA, FQGTGA. This CDR3 has 17 amino acids. V lost 5 bases and J lost 1; bases outside the gene matches: 6. CDR3 residues: CASSPGQGRSGANVLTF. CDR3 DNA: TGTGCCAGCAGCCCAGGACAGGGGAGATCTGGGGCCAACGTCCTGACTTTC.

The chain employs TRBV7-2 and TRBJ2-5; possibly TRBD2 for D (6 bases). Deletions cut 2 bases from V and 0 bases from J, with 10 bases between. The CDR3 is made up of 15 amino acids. CDR1 is SGHTA, CDR2 FQGNSA, per germline. The CDR3 coding sequence is TGTGCCAGCAGCTTATCCGGGGGTAACCAAGAGACCCAGTACTTC. It yields the protein CASSLSGGNQETQYF.

The rearrangement uses TRBV21-1 and TRBJ1-4. TRBV21-1 is labeled a pseudogene. The CDR3 is 17 amino acids. The CDR3 bases are TGTGCCAGCAGCAAAAGGGGGCGGGGGGGCGGAGGCGAAAAACTGTTTTTT. It translates to CASSKRGRGGGGEKLFF.

This clone was seen only a few times. The chain employs TRBV10-3 and TRBJ1-5; D is undetermined. V shed 2 bases and J shed 2 bases, with 10 bases lying between them. This CDR3 is built from 15 residues. Germline V gives CDR1 ENHRY, CDR2 SYGVKD. The CDR3 coding sequence is TGTGCCATCAGTGAGCGAGGGCCGGGCAATCAGCCCCAGCATTTT. Translated, it gives CAISERGPGNQPQHF.

This chain links TRBV5-5 with TRBJ1-1; TRBD1 might be the D (6 bases). The germline CDR1 and CDR2 sequences are SGHKS and YYEKEE (reference sequence). CDR3 length: 16 amino acids. Between the trimmed V and J ends, which lost 2 bases and 0 bases, there was a span of 14 bases. CDR3 region: CASSFWTAFMNTEAFF. CDR3 bases: TGTGCCAGCAGCTTCTGGACAGCATTCATGAACACTGAAGCTTTCTTT.

In regard to this clone: An end of the junction does not agree with germline; a read error may underlie this. At the DNA level, this CDR3 is encoded by other sequences in the same sample as well. This chain uses TRBV27 with TRBJ1-1; D may be TRBD1 (5 bases). The CDR3 has 15 amino acids. CDR1 MNHEY and CDR2 SMNVEV come from the germline V gene (reference sequence). In DNA, the CDR3 is TGTGCCAGCAGTTTAGGGCAGGGTGATCGCACTGAAGCCTTCTTT. Amino acids: CASSLGQGDRTEAFF.

This clone showed up just a few times. V gene TRBV11-2 combines with J gene TRBJ2-4; 8 positions match TRBD2. The CDR3 extends over 15 amino acids. The germline V gene has CDR1 SGHAT and CDR2 FQNNGV. The trim removed 2 bases at V and 6 bases at J, leaving 6 bases unmatched. For the CDR3, the DNA is TGTGCCAGCAGCTTACGGGAGGGGCTAATAAACATTCAGTACTTC. It is translated as CASSLREGLINIQYF.